Sequencing of this TCR beta chain was carried out in a study of lymphopenia after photon versus proton radiotherapy. The study's findings and limits: Proton therapy kept repertoires fairly stable, unlike photons, which gained effector/memory cells.

Clones were sequenced by immunoSEQ multiplex PCR, and TCRdb holds only the in-frame ones, with some missing. The sample has about 19,000 clones; about 90% are singletons. The germline V gene has CDR1 SGDLS and CDR2 YYNGEE. J lost 4 bases, V lost 4 bases, and 10 bases had no gene match. The CDR3 runs 16 residues. For this clone: Its antigen remains unidentified.

The TCR originated in a man in his sixties with pancreatic cancer. The chain links TRBV9 to TRBJ2-2, with TRBD1 matching over 7 bases. Source: peripheral blood, taken from a patient treated with photon-based radiotherapy. Here the CDR3 DNA reads TGTGCCAGCAGCCTAACTGAGGGGGCCCTCACCGGGGAGCTGTTTTTT. The encoded protein is CASSLTEGALTGELFF.